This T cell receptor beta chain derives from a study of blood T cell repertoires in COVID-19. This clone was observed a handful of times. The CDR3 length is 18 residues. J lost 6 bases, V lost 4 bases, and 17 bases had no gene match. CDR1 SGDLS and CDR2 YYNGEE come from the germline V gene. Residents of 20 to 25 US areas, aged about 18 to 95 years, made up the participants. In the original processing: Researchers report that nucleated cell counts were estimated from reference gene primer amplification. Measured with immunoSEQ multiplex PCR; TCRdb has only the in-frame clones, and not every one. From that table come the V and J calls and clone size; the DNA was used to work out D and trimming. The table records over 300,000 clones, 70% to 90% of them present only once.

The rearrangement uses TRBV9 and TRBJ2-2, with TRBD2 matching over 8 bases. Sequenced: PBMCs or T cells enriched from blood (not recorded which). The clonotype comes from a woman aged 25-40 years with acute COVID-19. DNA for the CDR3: TGTGCCAGCAGCCTACCTGGCGGGGGGCCCCGGGAGCCCGGGGAGCTGTTTTTT. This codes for CASSLPGGGPREPGELFF. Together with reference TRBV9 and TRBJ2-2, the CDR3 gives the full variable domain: DSGVTQTPKHLITATGQRVTLRCSPRSGDLSVYWYQQSLDQGLQFLIQYYNGEERAKGNILERFSAQQFPDLHSELNLSSLELGDSALYFCASSLPGGGPREPGELFFGEGSRLTVL.